These 31 T cell receptor beta chains came from one sample sequenced in a study of blood T cells in healthy people across ages. Through a sample-barcoded 5' primer and a J-beta primer mix, a second PCR was run for roughly 6 to 11 cycles. TCRdb reprocessed the 5' RACE reads with MiXCR, giving one entry per CDR3 protein. Of 800,000 or so distinct CDR3 sequences listed, around 25% are singletons. These records were also assigned to another study, of T cells of mothers and their children.

The sequencing sample was made of blood. Source of these receptors: a boy aged 5 to 17 in good health.

This rearrangement joins TRBV6-2 or TRBV6-3 to TRBJ1-5; 8 bases match TRBD1. Germline V CDR1 and CDR2: MNHEY, SVGEGT. Trimming took 6 bases from V and 4 from J; bases not matched to a gene: 8. The CDR3 contains 15 residues. CDR3 loop: CASRLQGAPNQPQHF. CDR3 bases: TGTGCCAGCAGGCTCCAGGGGGCACCTAATCAGCCCCAGCATTTT.

The table lists this clonotype with a few counts. The V gene is TRBV20-1, the J gene TRBJ2-7; D ambiguous. The V gene's germline CDR1 is DFQATT and CDR2 SNEGSKA (reference sequence). Between the trimmed V and J ends, which lost 0 bases and 1 base, there was a span of 7 bases. This CDR3 spans 13 amino acids. The CDR3 here is CSAREPSSYEQYF. The DNA for the CDR3 is TGCAGTGCTAGAGAGCCCAGTTCCTACGAGCAGTACTTC.

The chain joins TRBV7-2 to TRBJ2-1; D gene unclear. Germline CDR1 reads SGHTA; CDR2 reads FQGNSA. The CDR3 spans 15 residues. Trimming cost V 3 bases and J 1 base, with 10 bases left between them. In DNA, the CDR3 is TGTGCCAGCAGCTTGCAGATGACTTCCTACAATGAGCAGTTCTTC. It codes for CASSLQMTSYNEQFF.

The chain recombines TRBV28 with TRBJ1-2; D possibly corresponds to TRBD1 (5 bases). The germline CDR1 and CDR2 sequences are MDHEN and SYDVKM. Trimming cost V 8 bases and J 0 bases, with 10 bases left between them. This CDR3 contains 13 residues. For the CDR3, the DNA is TGTGCCAGCGGACCGACAGCTAACTATGGCTACACCTTC. Translated: CASGPTANYGYTF.

The gene calls are TRBV7-2 and TRBJ2-5; 7 bases match TRBD2. The germline V gene has CDR1 SGHTA and CDR2 FQGNSA. With V trimmed by 4 bases and J by 5 bases, 19 bases remained unmatched. The CDR3 consists of 18 residues. The CDR3 DNA follows: TGTGCCAGCAGCTCCCCTGGGAGGGTAGCGAGGGTCAGGGAGACCCAGTACTTC. Translation: CASSSPGRVARVRETQYF. Supplemented by reference TRBV7-2 and TRBJ2-5, the full variable domain reads GAGVSQSPSNKVTEKGKDVELRCDPISGHTALYWYRQSLGQGLEFLIYFQGNSAPDKSGLPSDRFSAERTGGSVSTLTIQRTQQEDSAVYLCASSSPGRVARVRETQYFGPGTRLLVL.

The rearrangement joins TRBV6-2 or TRBV6-3 to TRBJ2-3; D gene ambiguous. Trimming removed 0 bases at V and 0 bases at J, with 10 bases between. The CDR3 is 16 amino acids. CDR1 and CDR2 (germline): MNHEY, SVGEGT. The CDR3: CASSYSNWPSTDTQYF. The CDR3 nucleotides are TGTGCCAGCAGTTACTCGAACTGGCCTAGCACAGATACGCAGTATTTT.

The DNA for the CDR3 is TGTGCCAGCAGCCAACCAGAGAGCTCTGGAAACACCATATATTTT. Protein product: CASSQPESSGNTIYF. The J gene is TRBJ1-3, the V gene TRBV3-1; no firm D call. The CDR3 is 15 amino acids. V dropped 2 bases and J dropped 0 bases, with 8 bases sitting between them. Germline V lookup: CDR1 LGHDT, CDR2 YNNKEL (reference sequence).

This clonotype was recorded many times. The rearrangement joins TRBV6-1 to TRBJ2-5; 7 nucleotides agree with TRBD1. The germline CDR1 and CDR2 sequences are MNHNS and SASEGT. V shed 4 bases and J 2 bases; nucleotides not matched to a gene: 7. The CDR3 length is 15 residues. The CDR3 DNA sequence: TGTGCCAGCAGTGGGGGGACAGCACCACAAGAGACCCAGTACTTC. Its protein product is CASSGGTAPQETQYF.

J is TRBJ2-5 and V is TRBV5-1; D is unresolved. TRBJ2-7 explains the end of the DNA better; the J call may be wrong. Germline V gene sequence: CDR1 SGHRS, CDR2 YFSETQ. CDR3 length: 14 residues. The CDR3 coding sequence is TGCGCCAGCAGCTTGGCCGTGGCCTCCTACGAGCAGTACTTC. Translating gives CASSLAVASYEQYF.

In this sample, this clonotype turned up a few times. An end of the junction does not agree with germline; a read error may underlie this. The gene calls are TRBV20-1 and TRBJ2-7; no clear D gene. The CDR3 consists of 13 residues. Per the germline V gene, CDR1 is DFQATT and CDR2 is SNEGSKA (reference sequence). This chain's CDR3 is CSARAVSSYEQYF. In DNA, the CDR3 is TGCAGTGCCAGAGCCGTTAGCTCCTACGAGCAGTACTTC.

This clonotype appeared a single time. The gene calls are TRBV28 and TRBJ2-3; 8 positions agree with TRBD1. The J call may be wrong; the DNA end is better matched by TRBJ1-5. From germline, CDR1 is MDHEN and CDR2 SYDVKM. The CDR3 length is 13 residues. The CDR3 loop is CASRLDREDTQHF. The CDR3 nucleotides read TGTGCCAGCAGGCTGGACAGGGAAGATACGCAGCATTTT.

The rearrangement links TRBV29-1 to TRBJ2-5, with D perhaps being TRBD1 or TRBD2 (5 bases each). This CDR3 is built from 12 residues. The V end lost 2 bases, the J end lost 9 bases, and 13 bases lay between the germline ends. Germline V gene sequence: CDR1 SQVTM, CDR2 ANQGSEA. This CDR3 is CSVEHGMGAQYF. DNA for the CDR3: TGCAGCGTTGAACATGGAATGGGGGCCCAGTACTTC.

This clonotype was counted only a few times. The V and J genes are TRBV7-2 and TRBJ2-1, with 9 nucleotides matching TRBD2. The CDR3 sequence is 18 residues long. After removal of 5 bases from V and 8 bases from J, the junction contained 19 bases not matched to a gene. The germline V gene has CDR1 SGHTA and CDR2 FQGNSA. The CDR3 reads CASSPTNPVAGVGDEQFF. DNA for the CDR3: TGTGCCAGCAGCCCGACCAATCCCGTAGCGGGAGTAGGGGATGAGCAGTTCTTC. Drawing the rest from reference TRBV7-2 and TRBJ2-1, the complete variable domain is GAGVSQSPSNKVTEKGKDVELRCDPISGHTALYWYRQSLGQGLEFLIYFQGNSAPDKSGLPSDRFSAERTGGSVSTLTIQRTQQEDSAVYLCASSPTNPVAGVGDEQFFGPGTRLTVL.

The chain employs TRBV5-1 and TRBJ1-1, with a tentative D call TRBD1 (5 bases). V lost 0 bases to trimming and J lost 4 bases, with 10 bases between them. The CDR3 length is 14 residues. Germline V gives CDR1 SGHRS, CDR2 YFSETQ. The CDR3, as DNA: TGCGCCAGCAGCTTGGTTTGGGGGACCACTGAAGCTTTCTTT. As protein: CASSLVWGTTEAFF.

In this sample, this clonotype turned up a few times. The V and J genes are TRBV6-6 and TRBJ1-2; perhaps TRBD1 as D (6 bases). This CDR3 region has 12 residues. The V gene lost 4 bases and the J gene lost 13 bases, with 16 bases spanning the gap. In germline, CDR1 is MNHNY, CDR2 SVGAGI (reference sequence). The CDR3 DNA reads TGTGCCAGCAGTTGGGGGCAGTTCAAGGGCACCTTC. Translated, it gives CASSWGQFKGTF.

The chain links TRBV28 to TRBJ1-2, with a tentative D call TRBD1 (5 bases). CDR3 length equals 14 residues. V dropped 2 bases and J dropped 8 bases, with 15 bases sitting between them. Germline CDR1 and CDR2: MDHEN and SYDVKM. CDR3 nucleotides: TGTGCCAGCAGTTTACCTCACAGGATTGACGGCTACACCTTC. Its translation is CASSLPHRIDGYTF.

This clonotype was counted a few times. The chain employs TRBV7-9 and TRBJ2-3; D perhaps matches TRBD1 (5 bases). V dropped 5 bases and J dropped 0 bases, with 12 bases sitting between them. Germline V gives CDR1 SEHNR, CDR2 FQNEAQ (reference sequence). The CDR3 totals 15 residues. As DNA, the CDR3 is TGTGCCAGCAGCCCGTTCTGGGGCAGCACAGATACGCAGTATTTT. The encoded protein is CASSPFWGSTDTQYF.

The CDR3 nucleotides read TGTGCCAGCAAACCCACAGTCTGGGTTGGGGCCAACGTCCTGACTTTC. Translating it yields CASKPTVWVGANVLTF. This sequence joins TRBV6-2 or TRBV6-3 and TRBJ2-6; D call uncertain. Trimming pared 7 bases from V and 3 bases from J, leaving 16 bases between. This CDR3 contains 16 residues. The germline V gene encodes CDR1 MNHEY and CDR2 SVGEGT.

This clonotype was observed a handful of times. The chain joins TRBV7-9 to TRBJ2-4; TRBD1 aligns across 7 bases. The V gene end was trimmed by 5 bases and the J gene end by 5 bases; junction bases not matched to a gene: 12. Looked up from germline, CDR1 is SEHNR and CDR2 is FQNEAQ (reference sequence). The CDR3 consists of 16 residues. The chain's CDR3 is CASSPHTGVEENIQYF. CDR3 in DNA: TGTGCCAGCAGCCCCCATACAGGGGTCGAGGAAAACATTCAGTACTTC.

This chain links TRBV6-1 with TRBJ2-3; perhaps TRBD1 as D (5 bases). The germline V and J ends were trimmed by 6 bases and 5 bases, with 12 bases remaining between them. CDR1 and CDR2 (germline): MNHNS, SASEGT. CDR3 length equals 13 residues. CDR3 nucleotide sequence: TGTGCCAGCAGGGACAAGCCTAGAGATACGCAGTATTTT. Its translation: CASRDKPRDTQYF.

The V gene is TRBV20-1, the J gene TRBJ2-5, with 13 bases identical to TRBD2. Germline V gene sequence: CDR1 DFQATT, CDR2 SNEGSKA (reference sequence). The CDR3 is 17 residues long. J was trimmed by 5 bases and V by 1 base; bases with no gene match: 10. CDR3 protein: CSARVRSGTSGKETQYF. The CDR3 bases are TGCAGTGCTAGAGTTAGGTCCGGGACTAGCGGGAAGGAGACCCAGTACTTC.

This clonotype was found a few times. The chain uses TRBV18 and TRBJ2-4; TRBD2 aligns across 8 bases. The CDR3 runs 18 residues. The germline CDR1 and CDR2 sequences are KGHSH and LQKENI. J lost 0 bases, V lost 2 bases, and 9 bases had no gene match. CDR3 sequence (DNA): TGTGCCAGCTCACCAACCTGGGGTCGGGAGGGAGCCAAAAACATTCAGTACTTC. This sequence encodes CASSPTWGREGAKNIQYF.

The chain combines TRBV18 with TRBJ2-5; weak D call: TRBD2 (6 bases). The better agreement between TRBJ2-7 and the DNA end casts doubt on the J call. This CDR3 is built from 13 residues. Germline assignment: CDR1 KGHSH and CDR2 LQKENI. Here the CDR3 reads CASSRGLAYEQYF. CDR3 bases: TGTGCCAGCTCACGGGGACTGGCCTACGAGCAGTACTTC.

V and J are TRBV27 and TRBJ1-2; 7 bases agree with TRBD1. Germline CDR1 MNHEY, CDR2 SMNVEV (reference sequence). V shed 3 bases and J 4 bases; nucleotides not matched to a gene: 8. The CDR3 covers 15 residues. CDR3 DNA: TGTGCCAGCAGTTTTAAGACGACAGGGAGCTATGGCTACACCTTC. It translates to CASSFKTTGSYGYTF.

The chain is built from TRBV24-1 and TRBJ2-4; 7 bases align to TRBD1. Trimming at V came to 3 bases and at J to 5 bases, leaving 6 bases not matched to a gene. CDR1 and CDR2 (germline): KGHDR, SFDVKD. The CDR3 totals 15 residues. CDR3 sequence reads: CATSDLRDRENIQYF. Here the CDR3 DNA reads TGTGCCACCAGTGATCTCCGGGACAGAGAAAACATTCAGTACTTC.

This chain connects TRBV7-2 to TRBJ1-2; D perhaps matches TRBD1 (5 bases). This CDR3 spans 14 amino acids. From germline, CDR1 is SGHTA and CDR2 FQGNSA. Trimming took 2 bases from V and 2 from J, leaving 9 bases between them. CDR3 DNA: TGTGCCAGCAGCTTATCCCGGGACAACTATGGCTACACCTTC. It is translated as CASSLSRDNYGYTF.

In this sample, this clonotype turned up many times. V and J are TRBV7-3 and TRBJ2-1; D remains ambiguous. The CDR3 extends over 16 amino acids. The V and J ends lost 5 bases and 0 bases respectively, with 14 bases between them. Germline assignment: CDR1 SGHTA and CDR2 FQGTGA. For the CDR3, the DNA is TGTGCCAGCAGCCACGGCCCAGTGAGCTCCTACAATGAGCAGTTCTTC. The encoded protein is CASSHGPVSSYNEQFF. Drawing the rest from reference TRBV7-3 and TRBJ2-1, the complete variable domain is GAGVSQTPSNKVTEKGKYVELRCDPISGHTALYWYRQSLGQGPEFLIYFQGTGAADDSGLPNDRFFAVRPEGSVSTLKIQRTERGDSAVYLCASSHGPVSSYNEQFFGPGTRLTVL.

This chain links TRBV5-1 with TRBJ2-7, with a tentative D call TRBD2 (6 bases). The CDR3 covers 14 residues. CDR1 is SGHRS and CDR2 is YFSETQ in the germline V gene. V was trimmed by 4 bases and J by 3 bases, leaving 14 bases between them. CDR3: CASSGPGAGYEQYF. The CDR3 coding sequence is TGCGCCAGCAGCGGACCGGGAGCCGGCTACGAGCAGTACTTC.

A few counts support this clonotype. CDR3 bases: TGTGCCAGCAGCGCCCGGACGGAGGGAGAGACCCAGTACTTC. Translating gives CASSARTEGETQYF. The chain is built from TRBV13 and TRBJ2-5; possibly TRBD2 for D (6 bases). CDR1 and CDR2 (germline): PRHDT, FYEKMQ (reference sequence). V was trimmed by 5 bases and J by 4 bases, leaving 14 bases between them. The CDR3 sequence is 14 residues long.

The V gene is TRBV2, the J gene TRBJ2-3, with 14 bases lining up with TRBD2. The germline CDR1 and CDR2 sequences are SNHLY and FYNNEI. This CDR3 comprises 18 residues. The trim removed 6 bases at V and 6 bases at J, leaving 14 bases unmatched. The CDR3 sequence: CASSAGTSGGLGDDTQYF. For the CDR3, the DNA is TGTGCCAGCAGCGCCGGGACTAGCGGGGGCCTTGGGGATGATACGCAGTATTTT.

This clonotype was picked up a small number of times. The chain couples TRBV18 to TRBJ2-5, with unresolved D. V gave up 3 bases and J gave up 7 bases, with 15 bases separating them. There are 14 residues in the CDR3. CDR1 is KGHSH, CDR2 LQKENI, per germline. The CDR3 reads CASSPPRPVSTQYF. CDR3 DNA sequence: TGTGCCAGCTCACCTCCAAGACCGGTCTCGACCCAGTACTTC.